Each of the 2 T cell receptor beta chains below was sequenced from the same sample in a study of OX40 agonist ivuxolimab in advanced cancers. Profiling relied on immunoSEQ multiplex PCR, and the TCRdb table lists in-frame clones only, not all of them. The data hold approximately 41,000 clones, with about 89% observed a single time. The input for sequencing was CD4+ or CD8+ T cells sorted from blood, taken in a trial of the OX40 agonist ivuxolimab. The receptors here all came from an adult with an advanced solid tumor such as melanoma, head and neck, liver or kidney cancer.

The CDR3 is CASSPASMGDTQYF. CDR3 in DNA: TGTGCCAGCAGCCCCGCCTCGATGGGAGATACGCAGTATTTT. The gene calls are TRBV6-5 and TRBJ2-3; no reliable D call. Between the trimmed V and J ends, which lost 6 bases and 5 bases, there was a span of 15 bases. CDR1 is MNHEY and CDR2 is SVGAGI in the germline V gene. The CDR3 sequence is 14 residues long.

The CDR3, as DNA: TGTGCCAGCACTCCCTTCGGGGACAGGGCTGGAAACACCATATATTTT. Its protein is CASTPFGDRAGNTIYF. The chain combines TRBV14 with TRBJ1-3, with 9 bases fitting TRBD1. CDR1 and CDR2 (germline): SGHDN, FVKESK. The CDR3 loop spans 16 amino acids. The trim removed 7 bases at V and 2 bases at J, leaving 9 bases unmatched.